The clone carrying this T cell receptor (beta chain) was counted only a few times. V dropped 3 bases and J dropped 4; count of bases not matched to a gene: 4. The CDR3 runs 13 residues. CDR1 GTSNPN and CDR2 SVGIG come from the germline V gene (reference sequence). The method was immunoSEQ multiplex PCR; TCRdb's version includes in-frame clones alone and lacks a portion of them. The table includes under 20,000 clones, 26% detected once. This sample was included in a study of sequential checkpoint blockade in melanoma. As for treatment: randomized to nivolumab then ipilimumab (arm A) or the reverse (arm B).

This receptor was identified in a human donor with melanoma. This specimen was tumor tissue (inferred from file names), taken from a patient given nivolumab and ipilimumab in sequence. The chain couples TRBV30 to TRBJ1-1; 8 nucleotides match TRBD1. The DNA for the CDR3 is TGTGCCTGGAGAGCCGACAGGGGCACTGAAGCTTTCTTT. It yields the protein CAWRADRGTEAFF. Based on the CDR3 plus reference TRBV30 and TRBJ1-1, the full variable domain is SQTIHQWPATLVQPVGSPLSLECTVEGTSNPNLYWYRQAAGRGLQLLFYSVGIGQISSEVPQNLSASRPQDRQFILSSKKLLLSDSGFYLCAWRADRGTEAFFGQGTRLTVV.